These T cell receptor beta chains were read from a single sample in a study of immune evolution from preneoplasia to lung adenocarcinoma. Assay: immunoSEQ multiplex PCR; the TCRdb copy retains only in-frame clones and omits some. This sample has 8,000 to 10,000 clones, with approximately 75% found just once. The sequencing input was FFPE lung adenocarcinoma in situ tissue. These receptors were collected from an older person with lung adenocarcinoma. CDR3s include the opening cysteine and the closing phenylalanine or tryptophan. Each record gives: CDR3 DNA, CDR3 protein, D gene, CDR3 length, V gene, J gene, clone size. The D gene is left open where the match is weak. A clone size is listed for some rows: how often the clone was seen (once, few, many), or a class if it is expanded.

DNA: TGTGCCAGCAGCTTAGCAGGGGCCTATGGCTACACCTTC
CDR3: CASSLAGAYGYTF
D: -
length: 13
V: TRBV7-8
J: TRBJ1-2
size: -

DNA: TGTGCCAGCAGCGGAGGGACTAGCGGGAGTAACAATGAGCAGTTCTTC
CDR3: CASSGGTSGSNNEQFF
D: TRBD2
length: 16
V: TRBV11-3
J: TRBJ2-1
size: -

DNA: TGTGCCAGTAGTCGGACAGGGCCTAATTCACCCCTCCACTTT
CDR3: CASSRTGPNSPLHF
D: TRBD1
length: 14
V: TRBV19
J: TRBJ1-6
size: few

DNA: TGTGCCAGCAGCTTGGGTCCAGGGACGTACTCTGGGGCCAACGTCCTGACTTTC
CDR3: CASSLGPGTYSGANVLTF
D: -
length: 18
V: TRBV5-4
J: TRBJ2-6
size: -

DNA: TGTGCCAGCAGCGTAGATGCGGAGGGGAACATTCAGTACTTC
CDR3: CASSVDAEGNIQYF
D: -
length: 14
V: TRBV9
J: TRBJ2-4
size: -

DNA: TGTGCCAGCAGTTTAGCCCGGGGAGAGACCCAGTACTTC
CDR3: CASSLARGETQYF
D: -
length: 13
V: TRBV27
J: TRBJ2-5
size: -

DNA: TGCAGCGTCCGGATGGGCACTGAAGCTTTCTTT
CDR3: CSVRMGTEAFF
D: -
length: 11
V: TRBV29-1
J: TRBJ1-1
size: -

DNA: TGTGCCAGCAGCTCGGGCCTCCCGGACGAGCAGTACTTC
CDR3: CASSSGLPDEQYF
D: -
length: 13
V: TRBV7-8
J: TRBJ2-7
size: -

DNA: TGCGCCAGCAGCACGGGGGGGCCTTACAATGAGCAGTTCTTC
CDR3: CASSTGGPYNEQFF
D: TRBD2
length: 14
V: TRBV5-1
J: TRBJ2-1
size: -

DNA: TGCGCCAGCAGAGTAGGGCGGTTTAACACCGGGGAGCTGTTTTTT
CDR3: CASRVGRFNTGELFF
D: -
length: 15
V: TRBV4-3
J: TRBJ2-2
size: -

DNA: TGTGCCAGCAGTTACGAGGCAGGGAGGAATTCACCCCTCCACTTT
CDR3: CASSYEAGRNSPLHF
D: -
length: 15
V: TRBV6-6
J: TRBJ1-6
size: -

DNA: TGTGCCAGCAGTGAAGGCCAGAGCAATCAGCCCCAGCATTTT
CDR3: CASSEGQSNQPQHF
D: -
length: 14
V: TRBV2
J: TRBJ1-5
size: -

DNA: TGTGCCATCAGCCAGGACAGCACCTATGGCTACACCTTC
CDR3: CAISQDSTYGYTF
D: -
length: 13
V: TRBV10-3
J: TRBJ1-2
size: -

DNA: TGTGCCAGCAGTCAACAAGAGACCCAGTACTTC
CDR3: CASSQQETQYF
D: -
length: 11
V: TRBV6-6
J: TRBJ2-5
size: once

DNA: TGTGCCAGCTCCCGCCGGGACAGGGGAGAGACCCAGTACTTC
CDR3: CASSRRDRGETQYF
D: TRBD1
length: 14
V: TRBV6-5
J: TRBJ2-5
size: -

DNA: TGTGCCAGCAGTGAAGTTTACAGGAACACTGAAGCTTTCTTT
CDR3: CASSEVYRNTEAFF
D: -
length: 14
V: TRBV6-1
J: TRBJ1-1
size: -

DNA: TGTGCCAGTAGTATAGGTTTGGGCTTCTCTGGAAACACCATATATTTT
CDR3: CASSIGLGFSGNTIYF
D: -
length: 16
V: TRBV19
J: TRBJ1-3
size: few

DNA: TGTGCCAGCAGCCAAGGGGATTCGGGCAATCAGCCCCAGCATTTT
CDR3: CASSQGDSGNQPQHF
D: -
length: 15
V: TRBV7-9
J: TRBJ1-5
size: -

DNA: TGCGCCAGCAGCCAAGGCAGCGGGAATGAGCAGTTCTTC
CDR3: CASSQGSGNEQFF
D: -
length: 13
V: TRBV4-1
J: TRBJ2-1
size: -

DNA: TGTGCCAGCAGCTTAGGGGGGACAGGGAGCGGCTACACCTTC
CDR3: CASSLGGTGSGYTF
D: TRBD1
length: 14
V: TRBV7-8
J: TRBJ1-2
size: -

DNA: TGTGCCAGCAGTTTCCCGACAGGGGACCCCTTCACCGAGCAGTACTTC
CDR3: CASSFPTGDPFTEQYF
D: TRBD1
length: 16
V: TRBV28
J: TRBJ2-7
size: -

DNA: TGTGCTAGTGGCCATGGGCGAACTGAAGCTTTCTTT
CDR3: CASGHGRTEAFF
D: -
length: 12
V: TRBV12-5
J: TRBJ1-1
size: -

DNA: TGTGCCAGCAGCCCAGGGATAGGGATGAACACCGGGGAGCTGTTTTTT
CDR3: CASSPGIGMNTGELFF
D: -
length: 16
V: TRBV27
J: TRBJ2-2
size: -

DNA: TGTGCCACCAGCAACGGACGGGGGGGCAATCAGCCCCAGCATTTT
CDR3: CATSNGRGGNQPQHF
D: -
length: 15
V: TRBV15
J: TRBJ1-5
size: -

DNA: TGTGCCAGCAGCTCCCGGGACGGGGGTTTGTATACGCAGTATTTT
CDR3: CASSSRDGGLYTQYF
D: -
length: 15
V: TRBV11-2
J: TRBJ2-3
size: once

DNA: TGTGCCTGGAGTGTACGGGACAAGAATCAGCCCCAGCATTTT
CDR3: CAWSVRDKNQPQHF
D: -
length: 14
V: TRBV30
J: TRBJ1-5
size: few

DNA: TGTGCCATCACCTTGGACAGGGAGCATGGCTACACCTTC
CDR3: CAITLDREHGYTF
D: TRBD1
length: 13
V: TRBV10-3
J: TRBJ1-2
size: -

DNA: TGTGCCAGTAATAGTTTCGGGGGATATGGCTACACCTTC
CDR3: CASNSFGGYGYTF
D: -
length: 13
V: TRBV19
J: TRBJ1-2
size: medium-sized

DNA: TGTGCCAGCAGCTTAGTCGGGACAGGGATCGAGCAGTACTTC
CDR3: CASSLVGTGIEQYF
D: TRBD1
length: 14
V: TRBV11-2
J: TRBJ2-7
size: few

DNA: TGTGCCAGCAGTGAGAACGTTAACACTGAAGCTTTCTTT
CDR3: CASSENVNTEAFF
D: -
length: 13
V: TRBV6-4
J: TRBJ1-1
size: -

DNA: TGTGCCAGCCCCCGACGGCCCTATGGCTACACCTTC
CDR3: CASPRRPYGYTF
D: -
length: 12
V: TRBV18
J: TRBJ1-2
size: -

DNA: TGTGCCAGCAACCCGGACAGGTTCTACGAGCAGTACTTC
CDR3: CASNPDRFYEQYF
D: TRBD1
length: 13
V: TRBV28
J: TRBJ2-7
size: -

DNA: TGTGCCAGCACCCGACAGGGGGGGAACTACGAGCAGTACTTC
CDR3: CASTRQGGNYEQYF
D: TRBD1
length: 14
V: TRBV6-5
J: TRBJ2-7
size: -

DNA: TGTGCCAGCAGCTTAGTAGGCCCTCGGAACAGCAATTCACCCCTCCACTTT
CDR3: CASSLVGPRNSNSPLHF
D: -
length: 17
V: TRBV7-2
J: TRBJ1-6
size: -

DNA: TGTGCCTGGAATACGGGCCGATTTTACGAGCAGTACTTC
CDR3: CAWNTGRFYEQYF
D: -
length: 13
V: TRBV30
J: TRBJ2-7
size: -

DNA: TGTGCCAGAACTGGACGGTCGCGCGGAGGCTACACCTTC
CDR3: CARTGRSRGGYTF
D: -
length: 13
V: TRBV6-4
J: TRBJ1-2
size: -

DNA: TGCAGCGTTGAAGGGGAGGTAGCTAACACTGAAGCTTTCTTT
CDR3: CSVEGEVANTEAFF
D: -
length: 14
V: TRBV29-1
J: TRBJ1-1
size: -

DNA: TGTGCCAGCAGCGTAGGATCCGCGGCAGGACCGGGCACTGAAGCTTTCTTT
CDR3: CASSVGSAAGPGTEAFF
D: -
length: 17
V: TRBV9
J: TRBJ1-1
size: -

DNA: TGTGCCAGCTCACCGACAGGGGGCGGATCACGTGAAAAACTGTTTTTT
CDR3: CASSPTGGGSREKLFF
D: TRBD1
length: 16
V: TRBV18
J: TRBJ1-4
size: -

DNA: TGTGCCAGCAGCTATCGACAGGGGGCTAACTATGGCTACACCTTC
CDR3: CASSYRQGANYGYTF
D: TRBD1
length: 15
V: TRBV7-8
J: TRBJ1-2
size: -

DNA: TGTGCCAGCAGCGAGACCCAAACGAACACTGAAGCTTTCTTT
CDR3: CASSETQTNTEAFF
D: -
length: 14
V: TRBV7-8
J: TRBJ1-1
size: -

DNA: TGTGCCAGCAATGGCGGAACTAACTATGGCTACACCTTC
CDR3: CASNGGTNYGYTF
D: -
length: 13
V: TRBV7-2
J: TRBJ1-2
size: -

DNA: TGTGCCAGCAGCTACCGACGGACGGTAAACACTGAAGCTTTCTTT
CDR3: CASSYRRTVNTEAFF
D: -
length: 15
V: TRBV11-3
J: TRBJ1-1
size: once

DNA: TGTGCCAGCAGCGCAACAGATACGCAGTATTTT
CDR3: CASSATDTQYF
D: -
length: 11
V: TRBV7-9
J: TRBJ2-3
size: -

DNA: TGTGCCAGCGGGCCAGGTTGGGGAGCCTCTGCTGGTGAGCAGTACTTC
CDR3: CASGPGWGASAGEQYF
D: -
length: 16
V: TRBV11-3
J: TRBJ2-7
size: -

DNA: TGTGCCAGCAGCCCCGTTACTAGCGGGGGCACAGATACGCAGTATTTT
CDR3: CASSPVTSGGTDTQYF
D: TRBD2
length: 16
V: TRBV6-4
J: TRBJ2-3
size: -

DNA: TGTGCCAGCAGCGTAGATCCGGGCGGCCAGACCCAGTACTTC
CDR3: CASSVDPGGQTQYF
D: -
length: 14
V: TRBV9
J: TRBJ2-5
size: few

DNA: TGTGCCAGCTCCTCTCTTCGCTACGCAGGGATAGGCACCGGGGAGCTGTTTTTT
CDR3: CASSSLRYAGIGTGELFF
D: -
length: 18
V: TRBV6-4
J: TRBJ2-2
size: -

DNA: TGTGCCAGCAGTTACGGCAGCGCCGGGGAGCTGTTTTTT
CDR3: CASSYGSAGELFF
D: -
length: 13
V: TRBV6-5
J: TRBJ2-2
size: -

DNA: TGTGCCAGCAGTTTAAAGGACAGGACCAATCAGCCCCAGCATTTT
CDR3: CASSLKDRTNQPQHF
D: TRBD1
length: 15
V: TRBV28
J: TRBJ1-5
size: -

DNA: TGTGCCAGCAGCTTAATGGAGAGGGATTCACCCCTCCACTTT
CDR3: CASSLMERDSPLHF
D: -
length: 14
V: TRBV11-2
J: TRBJ1-6
size: -

DNA: TGTGCCAGCTCCCGAGGCGCAGGGAACACTGAAGCTTTCTTT
CDR3: CASSRGAGNTEAFF
D: -
length: 14
V: TRBV18
J: TRBJ1-1
size: -

DNA: TGCAGCGTTGAACGGACTAGCGGACGACAACTCTCACAAGAGACCCAGTACTTC
CDR3: CSVERTSGRQLSQETQYF
D: TRBD2
length: 18
V: TRBV29-1
J: TRBJ2-5
size: -

DNA: TGCGCCAGCAGCCCCTCGGGGCACCGGGCCTCTGGGGCCAACGTCCTGACTTTC
CDR3: CASSPSGHRASGANVLTF
D: -
length: 18
V: TRBV4-1
J: TRBJ2-6
size: -

DNA: TGTGCCATCAATTCAGACTTCGGGACAGAGAATAACTATGGCTACACCTTC
CDR3: CAINSDFGTENNYGYTF
D: TRBD1
length: 17
V: TRBV10-3
J: TRBJ1-2
size: once

DNA: TGTGCCAGCAGCCGCACGGGGGCCCGGGAGACCCAGTACTTC
CDR3: CASSRTGARETQYF
D: -
length: 14
V: TRBV7-9
J: TRBJ2-5
size: -

DNA: TGTGCCAGCAGCTTCCTACGGGGGGGAGGCGGGGAGCTGTTTTTT
CDR3: CASSFLRGGGGELFF
D: TRBD2
length: 15
V: TRBV7-2
J: TRBJ2-2
size: -